This paragraph covers one T cell receptor beta chain sequence. These data belong to a study of blood T cells in healthy people across ages. A second about 7 to 11 cycle PCR used barcoded and J-beta primers. TCRdb fed the 5' RACE reads into MiXCR, producing one record per CDR3 protein. The table shows approximately 780,000 distinct CDR3 sequences, with roughly 25% occurring only once. With 0 bases clipped from V and 2 bases from J, the junction kept 3 bases outside the gene matches. The CDR3 is 15 amino acids. Looked up from germline, CDR1 is SGHRS and CDR2 is YFSETQ. This same sample was also part of a study on T cells of mothers and their children.

The specimen sequenced was blood. The V call is TRBV5-1, the J call TRBJ2-3, with 7 bases aligning to TRBD2. The receptor comes from a boy aged 10-17 years in good health. CDR3 in DNA: TGCGCCAGCAGCTTGGGAAGACTAGCCACAGATACGCAGTATTTT. Its translation is CASSLGRLATDTQYF.